This T cell receptor beta chain was sequenced during a study of blood T cell repertoires in COVID-19. Study overall: The United States, Italy and Spain were the sources of the acute and convalescent COVID-19 samples.

Assay used: immunoSEQ multiplex PCR; TCRdb lists only in-frame clones, some missing. This sample yields about 140,000 clones, of which less than 90% are seen a single time; 5.5% belongs to the top ten. Each participant's cohort was designated according to participant-reported clinical history. This CDR3 is built from 15 residues. Germline CDR1 MDHEN, CDR2 SYDVKM. V shed 2 bases and J shed 9 bases, with 19 bases lying between them. This rearrangement joins TRBV28 to TRBJ2-5, with D possibly being TRBD1 (6 bases). This TCR was sampled from a man in his forties or fifties with acute COVID-19. The specimen sequenced was PBMCs or T cells enriched from blood (not recorded which). CDR3 nucleotide sequence: TGTGCCAGCAGTTTAGAGGAGGCGGTGGGGGCGGCCCAGTACTTC. This gives the protein CASSLEEAVGAAQYF.